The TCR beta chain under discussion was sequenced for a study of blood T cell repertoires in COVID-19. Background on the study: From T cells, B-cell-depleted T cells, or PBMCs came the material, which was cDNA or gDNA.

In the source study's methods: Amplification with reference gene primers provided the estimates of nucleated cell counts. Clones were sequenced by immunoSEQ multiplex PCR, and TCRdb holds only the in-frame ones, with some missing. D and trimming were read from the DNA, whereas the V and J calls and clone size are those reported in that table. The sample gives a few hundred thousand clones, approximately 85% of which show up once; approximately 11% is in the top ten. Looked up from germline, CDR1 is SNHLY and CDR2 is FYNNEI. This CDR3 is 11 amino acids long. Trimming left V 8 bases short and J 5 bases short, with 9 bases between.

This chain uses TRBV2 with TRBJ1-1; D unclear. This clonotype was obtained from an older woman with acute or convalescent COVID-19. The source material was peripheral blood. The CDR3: CASSEKTEAFF. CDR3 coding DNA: TGTGCCAGCTCGGAGAAGACTGAAGCTTTCTTT. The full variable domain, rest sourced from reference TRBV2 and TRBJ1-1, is EPEVTQTPSHQVTQMGQEVILRCVPISNHLYFYWYRQILGQKVEFLVSFYNNEISEKSEIFDDQFSVERPDGSNFTLKIRSTKLEDSAMYFCASSEKTEAFFGQGTRLTVV.